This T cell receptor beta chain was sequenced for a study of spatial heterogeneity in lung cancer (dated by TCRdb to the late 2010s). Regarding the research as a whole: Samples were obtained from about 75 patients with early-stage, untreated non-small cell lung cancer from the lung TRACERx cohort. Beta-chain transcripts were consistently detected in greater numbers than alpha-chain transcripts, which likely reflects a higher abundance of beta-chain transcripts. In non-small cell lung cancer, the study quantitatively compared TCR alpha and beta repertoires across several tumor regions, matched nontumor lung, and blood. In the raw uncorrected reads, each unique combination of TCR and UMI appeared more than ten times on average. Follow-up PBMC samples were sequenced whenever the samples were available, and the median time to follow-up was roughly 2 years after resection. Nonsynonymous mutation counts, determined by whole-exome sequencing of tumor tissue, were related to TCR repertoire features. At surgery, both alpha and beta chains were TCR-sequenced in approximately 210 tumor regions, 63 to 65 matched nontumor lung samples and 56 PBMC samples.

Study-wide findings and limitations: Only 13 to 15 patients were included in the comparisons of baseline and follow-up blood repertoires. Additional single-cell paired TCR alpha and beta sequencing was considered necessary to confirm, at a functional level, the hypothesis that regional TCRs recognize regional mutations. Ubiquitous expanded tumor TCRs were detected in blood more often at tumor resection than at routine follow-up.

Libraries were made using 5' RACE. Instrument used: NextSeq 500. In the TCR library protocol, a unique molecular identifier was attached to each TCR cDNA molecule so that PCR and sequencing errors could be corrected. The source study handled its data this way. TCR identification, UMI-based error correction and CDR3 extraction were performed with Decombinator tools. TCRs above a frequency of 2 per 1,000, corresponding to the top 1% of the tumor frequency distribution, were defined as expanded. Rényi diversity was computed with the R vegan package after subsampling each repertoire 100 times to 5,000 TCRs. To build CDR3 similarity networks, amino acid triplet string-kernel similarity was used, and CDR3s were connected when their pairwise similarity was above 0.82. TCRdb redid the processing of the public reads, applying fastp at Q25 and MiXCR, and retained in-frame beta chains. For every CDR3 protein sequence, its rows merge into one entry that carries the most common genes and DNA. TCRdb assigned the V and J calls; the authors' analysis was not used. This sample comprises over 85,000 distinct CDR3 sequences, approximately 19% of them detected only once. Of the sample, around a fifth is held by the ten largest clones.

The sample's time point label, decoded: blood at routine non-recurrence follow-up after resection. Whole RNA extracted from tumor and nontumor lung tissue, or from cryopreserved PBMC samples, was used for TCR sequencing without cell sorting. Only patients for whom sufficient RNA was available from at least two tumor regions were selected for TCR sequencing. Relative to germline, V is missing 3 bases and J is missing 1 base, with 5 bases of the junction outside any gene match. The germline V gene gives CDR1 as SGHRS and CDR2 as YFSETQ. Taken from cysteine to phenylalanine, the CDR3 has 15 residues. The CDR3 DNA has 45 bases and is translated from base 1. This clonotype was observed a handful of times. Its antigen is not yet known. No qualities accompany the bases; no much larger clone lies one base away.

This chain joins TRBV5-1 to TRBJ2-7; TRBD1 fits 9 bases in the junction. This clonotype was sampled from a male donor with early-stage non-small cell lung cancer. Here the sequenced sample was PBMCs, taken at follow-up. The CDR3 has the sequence CASSYGQGNSYEQYF. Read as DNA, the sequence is TGCGCCAGCAGCTACGGACAGGGGAATTCCTACGAGCAGTACTTC.